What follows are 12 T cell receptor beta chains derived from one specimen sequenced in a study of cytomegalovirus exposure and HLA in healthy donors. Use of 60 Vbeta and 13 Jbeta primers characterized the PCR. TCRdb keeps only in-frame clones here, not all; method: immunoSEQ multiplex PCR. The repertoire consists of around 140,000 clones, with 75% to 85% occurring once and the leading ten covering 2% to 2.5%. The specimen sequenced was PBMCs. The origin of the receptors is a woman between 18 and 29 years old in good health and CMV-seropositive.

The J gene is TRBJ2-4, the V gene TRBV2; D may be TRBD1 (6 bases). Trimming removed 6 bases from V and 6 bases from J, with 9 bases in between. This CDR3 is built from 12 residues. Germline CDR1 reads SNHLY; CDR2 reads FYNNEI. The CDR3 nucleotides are TGTGCCAGCAGCAGGGGAAGAAACATTCAGTACTTC. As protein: CASSRGRNIQYF.

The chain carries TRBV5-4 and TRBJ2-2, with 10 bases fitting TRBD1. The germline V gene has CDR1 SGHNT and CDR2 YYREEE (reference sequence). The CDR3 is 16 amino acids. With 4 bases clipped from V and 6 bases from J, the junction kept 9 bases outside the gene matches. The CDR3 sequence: CASSDPGTGVSGELFF. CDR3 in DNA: TGTGCCAGCAGCGACCCCGGGACAGGGGTGTCCGGGGAGCTGTTTTTT.

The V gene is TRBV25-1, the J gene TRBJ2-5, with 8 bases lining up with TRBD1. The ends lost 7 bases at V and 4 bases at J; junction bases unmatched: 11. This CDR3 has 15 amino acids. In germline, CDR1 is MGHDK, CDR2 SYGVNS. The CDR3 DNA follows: TGTGCCAGCAATCGAGGTGGCGACAGGGGAGAGACCCAGTACTTC. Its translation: CASNRGGDRGETQYF.

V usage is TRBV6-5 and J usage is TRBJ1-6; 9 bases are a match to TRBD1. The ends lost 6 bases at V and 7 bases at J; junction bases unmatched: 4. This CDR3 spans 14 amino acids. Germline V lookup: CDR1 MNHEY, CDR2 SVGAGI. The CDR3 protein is CASRGTGINSPLHF. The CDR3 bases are TGTGCCAGCAGGGGGACAGGGATAAATTCACCCCTCCACTTT.

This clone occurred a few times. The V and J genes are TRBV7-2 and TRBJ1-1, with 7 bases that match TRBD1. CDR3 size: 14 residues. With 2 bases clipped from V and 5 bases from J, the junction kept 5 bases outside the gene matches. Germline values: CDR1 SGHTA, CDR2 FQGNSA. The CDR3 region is CASSLRAGGTEAFF. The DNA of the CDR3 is TGTGCCAGCAGCTTAAGGGCAGGGGGTACTGAAGCTTTCTTT.

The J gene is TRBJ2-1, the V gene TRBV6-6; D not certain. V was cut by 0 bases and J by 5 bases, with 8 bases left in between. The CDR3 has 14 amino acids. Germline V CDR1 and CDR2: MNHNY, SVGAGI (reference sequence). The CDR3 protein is CASSYSSSHNEQFF. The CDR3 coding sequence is TGTGCCAGCAGTTACTCGAGTAGTCACAATGAGCAGTTCTTC.

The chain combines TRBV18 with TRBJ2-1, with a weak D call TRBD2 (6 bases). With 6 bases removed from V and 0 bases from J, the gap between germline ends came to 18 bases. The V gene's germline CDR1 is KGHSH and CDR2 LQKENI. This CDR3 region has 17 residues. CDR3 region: CASSQDGAGSSYNEQFF. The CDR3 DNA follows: TGTGCCAGCTCCCAAGACGGAGCGGGTAGCTCCTACAATGAGCAGTTCTTC.

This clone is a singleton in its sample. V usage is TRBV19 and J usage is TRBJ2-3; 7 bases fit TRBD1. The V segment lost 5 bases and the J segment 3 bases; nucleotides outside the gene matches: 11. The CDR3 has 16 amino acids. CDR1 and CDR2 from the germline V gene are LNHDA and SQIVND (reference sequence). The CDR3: CASSAHRGKITDTQYF. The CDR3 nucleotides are TGTGCCAGTAGTGCCCACAGGGGAAAGATAACAGATACGCAGTATTTT.

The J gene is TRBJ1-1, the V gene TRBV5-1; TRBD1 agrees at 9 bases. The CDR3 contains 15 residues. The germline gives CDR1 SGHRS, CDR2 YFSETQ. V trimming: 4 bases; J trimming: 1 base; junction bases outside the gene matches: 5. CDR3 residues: CASSPRTGENTEAFF. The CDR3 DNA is TGCGCCAGCAGCCCCAGGACAGGGGAGAACACTGAAGCTTTCTTT.

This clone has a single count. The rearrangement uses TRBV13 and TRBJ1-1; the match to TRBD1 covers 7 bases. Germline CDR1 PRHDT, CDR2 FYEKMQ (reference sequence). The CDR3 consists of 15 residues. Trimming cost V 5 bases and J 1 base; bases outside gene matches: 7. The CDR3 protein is CASSLRDSANTEAFF. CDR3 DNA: TGTGCCAGCAGCCTCCGGGACAGCGCGAACACTGAAGCTTTCTTT.

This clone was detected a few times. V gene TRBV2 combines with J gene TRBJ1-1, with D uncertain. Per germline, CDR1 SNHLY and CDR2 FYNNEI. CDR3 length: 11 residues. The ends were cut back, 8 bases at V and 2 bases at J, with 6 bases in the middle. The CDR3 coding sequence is TGTGCCAGCTCGGTTAACACTGAAGCTTTCTTT. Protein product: CASSVNTEAFF.

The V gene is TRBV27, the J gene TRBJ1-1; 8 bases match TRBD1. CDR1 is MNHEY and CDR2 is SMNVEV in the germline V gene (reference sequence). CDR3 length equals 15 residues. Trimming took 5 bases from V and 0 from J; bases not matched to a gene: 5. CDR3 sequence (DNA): TGTGCCAGCAGTACGGACAGGGCGCTGAACACTGAAGCTTTCTTT. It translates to CASSTDRALNTEAFF.